A selection of T cell receptor beta chains follows, all from one sample in a study of blood T cell repertoires in COVID-19. Sequenced by immunoSEQ multiplex PCR; TCRdb stores in-frame clones only, minus some. The sample shows around 40,000 clones, around nine tenths of them seen only once. Sequences were obtained from peripheral blood. The source of these receptors is a man in his forties or fifties with COVID-19, enrolled during active disease. Each CDR3 is given with its conserved first and last residue. D genes are given only for firm matches. Clone size is given for some rows only: seen once, a few or many times, or a class if the clone is expanded.

size	V	D	J	CDR3	DNA
-	TRBV28	-	TRBJ1-2	CASGQSNYGYTF	TGTGCCAGCGGACAGTCTAACTATGGCTACACCTTC
-	TRBV5-1	-	TRBJ1-4	CASSLGNMEKLFF	TGCGCCAGCAGCTTGGGTAATATGGAAAAACTGTTTTTT
-	TRBV12-3/TRBV12-4	-	TRBJ2-3	CASTTAGTQYF	TGTGCCAGCACCACCGCGGGAACGCAGTATTTT
-	TRBV4-1	-	TRBJ1-1	CASSLTILTGYTEAFF	TGCGCCAGCAGCCTTACGATTCTGACAGGATACACTGAAGCTTTCTTT
-	TRBV27	-	TRBJ2-6	CASSPLSRGVGANVLTF	TGTGCCAGCAGTCCACTCAGCAGGGGCGTTGGGGCCAACGTCCTGACTTTC
-	TRBV19	TRBD1	TRBJ1-1	CASSISGGRTEAFF	TGTGCCAGTAGTATATCAGGGGGGAGGACTGAAGCTTTCTTT
-	TRBV24-1	TRBD2	TRBJ2-1	CATSLGSGDTNEQFF	TGTGCCACCTCTCTCGGTAGCGGGGATACCAATGAGCAGTTCTTC
-	TRBV6-2/TRBV6-3	-	TRBJ1-1	CASSYLEMNTEAFF	TGTGCCAGCAGTTACCTAGAGATGAACACTGAAGCTTTCTTT
-	TRBV6-1	-	TRBJ1-3	CASSEVGVPNTIYF	TGTGCCAGCAGTGAAGTCGGGGTACCAAACACCATATATTTT
-	TRBV5-1	-	TRBJ1-2	CASSLDLEGTYGYTF	TGCGCCAGCAGCTTGGACCTGGAGGGGACCTATGGCTACACCTTC
-	TRBV6-5	-	TRBJ2-2	CASSTQGVGELFF	TGTGCCAGCAGTACCCAAGGGGTCGGGGAGCTGTTTTTT
-	TRBV5-5	TRBD1	TRBJ2-7	CASSRGQGASEQYF	TGTGCCAGCAGCCGAGGACAGGGGGCTAGCGAGCAGTACTTC
-	TRBV10-3	TRBD1	TRBJ1-2	CAIRTGGNYGYTF	TGTGCCATCCGGACAGGGGGCAACTATGGCTACACCTTC
-	TRBV18	-	TRBJ2-3	CASSPPSTDTQYF	TGTGCCAGCTCACCTCCTAGCACAGATACGCAGTATTTT
-	TRBV2	-	TRBJ2-3	CASSEGTASTDTQYF	TGTGCCAGCAGTGAAGGGACAGCTAGCACAGATACGCAGTATTTT
-	TRBV5-1	TRBD1	TRBJ2-7	CASSPNLRQGVGEQYF	TGCGCCAGCAGCCCGAATCTCAGACAGGGGGTGGGCGAGCAGTACTTC
-	TRBV5-4	TRBD2	TRBJ2-5	CASRPVGGGSQETQYF	TGTGCCAGCAGACCCGTGGGCGGGGGATCCCAAGAGACCCAGTACTTC
-	TRBV25-1	TRBD2	TRBJ2-1	CASSEYSGTSDYNEQFF	TGTGCCAGCAGTGAATATTCGGGGACTAGCGATTACAATGAGCAGTTCTTC
-	TRBV2	-	TRBJ2-7	CASTRDKNYEQYF	TGTGCCAGCACCAGGGACAAGAACTACGAGCAGTACTTC
-	TRBV27	-	TRBJ2-7	CASPSGRLYF	TGTGCCAGTCCCAGCGGGCGGTTGTACTTC
-	TRBV2	TRBD1	TRBJ2-1	CASSLSQGASNEQFF	TGTGCCAGCAGTCTCTCCCAGGGGGCAAGTAATGAGCAGTTCTTC
once	TRBV29-1	-	TRBJ1-1	CSVDMSGNTEAFF	TGCAGCGTTGATATGTCGGGGAACACTGAAGCTTTCTTT
-	TRBV4-1	-	TRBJ1-4	CASSQDRGAGEKLFF	TGCGCCAGCAGCCAAGACCGGGGGGCTGGGGAAAAACTGTTTTTT